Listed below are T cell receptor beta chains from one sample, sequenced in a study of T cells expressing NK-cell markers. Following a re-call of the 5' RACE reads, TCRdb has one entry per CDR3 protein and lacks DNA. Found here are fewer than 400,000 distinct CDR3 sequences; the top ten clones hold roughly a tenth. The sequenced sample was blood T cells: a sorted CD56 or NKG2C T cell subset, CD4+ or CD8+ T cells, or bulk PBMC T cells (not recorded which). The receptors here all came from a woman in her 50s in good health. The CDR3 runs from the conserved cysteine through the conserved F or W. The order of the fields is J gene, V gene, CDR3 protein.

TRBJ2-2 TRBV12-3/TRBV12-4 CASSAPGLAGRGGELFF
TRBJ2-2 TRBV7-8 CASSLAAGLAGAGNTGELFF
TRBJ1-2 TRBV29-1 CSGGDRDGYTF
TRBJ2-3 TRBV19 CATSGGSTTDTQYF
TRBJ2-7 TRBV11-3 CASTGRAPAGEQYF
TRBJ2-6 TRBV6-5 CASSGTSGSGANVLTF
TRBJ2-1 TRBV7-8 CASNSRGAGVRVANEQFF
TRBJ2-1 TRBV20-1 CSASGQDSYNEQFF
TRBJ2-2 TRBV15 CATSRPGLNTGELFF
TRBJ2-2 TRBV27 CASSYNRDRALNTGELFF
TRBJ2-3 TRBV18 CASSPQLAGVKITDTQYF
TRBJ2-1 TRBV11-2 CASSSTPTQFF
TRBJ2-5 TRBV10-2 CASSGRLAGGRETQYF
TRBJ2-1 TRBV5-1 CASINQTGMELLRDSFEQFF
TRBJ1-2 TRBV7-2 CASSLDFSYGGYTF
TRBJ1-5 TRBV15 CATNPDAPGSQPQHF
TRBJ2-7 TRBV4-1 CASSQNTLGSSYEQYF
TRBJ1-1 TRBV6-6 CASSYSTGAVMVTEAFF
TRBJ2-5 TRBV5-5 CASSFPGIQETQYF
TRBJ2-1 TRBV29-1 CSGTGQGQYNEQFF
TRBJ2-1 TRBV12-3/TRBV12-4 CASSFLTSGLAYNEQFF
TRBJ1-4 TRBV5-1 CASSLGRTSGEKLFF
TRBJ2-1 TRBV7-3 CASSLSLVGTNEQFF
TRBJ2-6 TRBV29-1 CSVRTPSSGANVLTF
TRBJ2-1 TRBV12-3/TRBV12-4 CASLRRHSSYNEQFF
TRBJ2-1 TRBV5-1 CASSLVSEVNEQFF
TRBJ2-1 TRBV20-1 CSARKWDTDNEQFF
TRBJ2-5 TRBV5-6 CASSLARKSLQETQYF
TRBJ2-3 TRBV24-1 CATSEGQGANPSTDTQYF